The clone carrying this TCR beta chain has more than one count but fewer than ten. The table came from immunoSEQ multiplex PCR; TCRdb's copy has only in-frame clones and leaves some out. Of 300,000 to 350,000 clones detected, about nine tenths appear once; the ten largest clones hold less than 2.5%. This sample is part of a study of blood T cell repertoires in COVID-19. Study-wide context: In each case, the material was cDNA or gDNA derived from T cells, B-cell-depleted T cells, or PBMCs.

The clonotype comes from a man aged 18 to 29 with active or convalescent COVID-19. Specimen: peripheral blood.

The CDR3 protein is CASSPPQGLINYGYTF. The CDR3 region has the DNA TGTGCCAGTAGTCCACCCCAGGGCCTTATAAACTATGGCTACACCTTC. The chain has TRBV19 and TRBJ1-2; possible D gene TRBD1, 5 bases. Germline V gene lookup returns CDR1 LNHDA and CDR2 SQIVND (reference sequence). The CDR3 spans 16 residues. Deletions cut 5 bases from V and 2 bases from J, with 18 bases between.